The 12 T cell receptor beta chains below come from one sample, sequenced in a study of blood T cell repertoires in COVID-19. The data were produced by immunoSEQ multiplex PCR, yet TCRdb's version contains in-frame clones alone and is incomplete. The table shows 30,000 or so clones, with just under 80% occurring only once. Source material: peripheral blood. Receptors originate from a man older than 75 with acute or convalescent COVID-19.

The V call is TRBV10-2, the J call TRBJ1-2, with D unclear. V was clipped by 3 bases and J by 4 bases, with 9 bases between them. Germline-derived CDR1 and CDR2 are WSHSY and SAAADI. The CDR3 runs 13 residues. The CDR3 sequence is CASSDPRIYGYTF. As DNA, the CDR3 is TGCGCCAGCAGTGATCCCAGGATCTATGGCTACACCTTC.

The chain recombines TRBV7-2 with TRBJ1-1, with unresolved D. CDR3 length: 14 residues. Trimming removed 1 base from V and 9 bases from J, with 15 bases in between. The V gene's germline CDR1 is SGHTA and CDR2 FQGNSA. As DNA, the CDR3 is TGTGCCAGCAGCTTAGAGGCACAAGCGGGGAAAGCTTTCTTT. Encoded protein: CASSLEAQAGKAFF. Together with reference TRBV7-2 and TRBJ1-1, the CDR3 gives the full variable domain: GAGVSQSPSNKVTEKGKDVELRCDPISGHTALYWYRQSLGQGLEFLIYFQGNSAPDKSGLPSDRFSAERTGGSVSTLTIQRTQQEDSAVYLCASSLEAQAGKAFFGQGTRLTVV.

This rearrangement joins TRBV5-4 to TRBJ2-5; 15 bases are shared with TRBD2. Trimming took 4 bases from V and 2 from J; bases not matched to a gene: 3. CDR3 size: 16 residues. In germline, CDR1 is SGHNT, CDR2 YYREEE (reference sequence). Written as DNA, the CDR3 is TGTGCCAGCAGCAAGGGACTAGCGGGGGGACAAGAGACCCAGTACTTC. This codes for CASSKGLAGGQETQYF.

The V gene is TRBV30, the J gene TRBJ1-3; D might be TRBD1 (5 bases). The germline V and J ends were trimmed by 2 bases and 2 bases, with 10 bases remaining between them. Germline assignment: CDR1 GTSNPN and CDR2 SVGIG (reference sequence). The CDR3 has 14 amino acids. The CDR3 sequence is CAWSQGFTGNTIYF. As DNA, the CDR3 is TGTGCCTGGAGTCAGGGATTCACTGGAAACACCATATATTTT.

This clone was observed a handful of times. This chain joins TRBV30 and TRBJ1-4, with 7 bases that match TRBD1. Germline V CDR1 and CDR2: GTSNPN, SVGIG (reference sequence). CDR3 length: 13 residues. Trimming at V came to 2 bases and at J to 8 bases, leaving 5 bases not matched to a gene. CDR3 bases: TGTGCCTGGAGTCCGGGACAGCAAGAAAAACTGTTTTTT. Residues: CAWSPGQQEKLFF.

The chain combines TRBV27 with TRBJ1-2, with unresolved D. Germline lookup yields CDR1 MNHEY and CDR2 SMNVEV (reference sequence). Trimming pared 3 bases from V and 4 bases from J, leaving 6 bases between. This CDR3 spans 12 amino acids. In nucleotides, the CDR3 is TGTGCCAGCAGTTTTCCTTTCTATGGCTACACCTTC. It codes for CASSFPFYGYTF.

The genes are TRBV2 and TRBJ1-6; no clear D gene. Germline lookup yields CDR1 SNHLY and CDR2 FYNNEI. This CDR3 is built from 15 residues. V lost 8 bases, J lost 0 bases, and 11 bases lay in between. The DNA of the CDR3 is TGTGCCAGCGTTGAGTTGAGCTCCTATAATTCACCCCTCCACTTT. Residues: CASVELSSYNSPLHF.

V and J are TRBV11-2 and TRBJ2-3; TRBD1 is a possible D gene (6 bases). The CDR3 consists of 12 residues. The V end lost 5 bases, the J end lost 8 bases, and 11 bases lay between the germline ends. Looked up from germline, CDR1 is SGHAT and CDR2 is FQNNGV. The CDR3 reads CASSTGQRTQYF. The CDR3 nucleotides are TGTGCCAGCAGCACTGGACAGCGTACGCAGTATTTT.

This chain connects TRBV30 to TRBJ2-1; the D gene is possibly TRBD2 (7 bases). Trimming took 3 bases from V and 9 from J, leaving 18 bases between them. This CDR3 has 14 residues. Germline assignment: CDR1 GTSNPN and CDR2 SVGIG (reference sequence). CDR3 sequence: CAWRQGGGRGEQFF. The DNA of the CDR3 is TGTGCCTGGAGGCAAGGGGGGGGGCGAGGTGAGCAGTTCTTC. Using reference TRBV30 and TRBJ2-1 for the parts outside the CDR3, the full variable domain is SQTIHQWPATLVQPVGSPLSLECTVEGTSNPNLYWYRQAAGRGLQLLFYSVGIGQISSEVPQNLSASRPQDRQFILSSKKLLLSDSGFYLCAWRQGGGRGEQFFGPGTRLTVL.

This clone has more than one count but fewer than ten. This chain connects TRBV3-1 (or the pseudogene TRBV3-2) to TRBJ1-5, with TRBD1 matching over 7 bases. Trimming took 4 bases from V and 7 from J; bases not matched to a gene: 4. This CDR3 is 13 amino acids long. Germline V gene data show CDR1 as LGHDT and CDR2 as YNNKEL (reference sequence). CDR3: CASSLQGDQPQHF. In DNA, the CDR3 is TGTGCCAGCAGCCTCCAGGGGGACCAGCCCCAGCATTTT.

The chain has TRBV29-1 and TRBJ2-7; 10 bases agree with TRBD1. CDR3 length: 13 residues. Per the germline V gene, CDR1 is SQVTM and CDR2 is ANQGSEA. V trimming: 8 bases; J trimming: 7 bases; junction bases outside the gene matches: 11. CDR3 residues: CSTIRDRGGEQYF. The CDR3 DNA sequence: TGCAGCACTATTCGGGACAGGGGTGGGGAGCAGTACTTC.

The table lists this clone with a few counts. CDR3 coding DNA: TGTGCCAGCAGCCATAGTGGTGGAGTTAACTATGGCTACACCTTC. It yields the protein CASSHSGGVNYGYTF. The chain recombines TRBV3-1 (or the pseudogene TRBV3-2) with TRBJ1-2; D not certain. With 3 bases removed from V and 1 base from J, the gap between germline ends came to 12 bases. CDR1 and CDR2 from the germline V gene are LGHDT and YNNKEL (reference sequence). The CDR3 has 15 amino acids.